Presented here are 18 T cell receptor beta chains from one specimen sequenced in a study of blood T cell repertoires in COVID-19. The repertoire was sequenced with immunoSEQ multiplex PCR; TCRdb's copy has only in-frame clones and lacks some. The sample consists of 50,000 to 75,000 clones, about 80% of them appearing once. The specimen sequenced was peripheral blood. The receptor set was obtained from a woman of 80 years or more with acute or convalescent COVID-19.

CDR3: CASSLGPQPGNQPQHF. The CDR3 region has the DNA TGTGCCAGCAGCTTGGGTCCCCAACCAGGCAATCAGCCCCAGCATTTT. V usage is TRBV5-6 and J usage is TRBJ1-5; D unresolved. The CDR3 has 16 amino acids. Trimming shortened V by 0 bases and J by 2 bases, and 12 bases separated the two germline ends. CDR1 is SGHDT and CDR2 is YYEEEE in the germline V gene. Based on the CDR3 plus reference TRBV5-6 and TRBJ1-5, the full variable domain is DAGVTQSPTHLIKTRGQQVTLRCSPKSGHDTVSWYQQALGQGPQFIFQYYEEEERQRGNFPDRFSGHQFPNYSSELNVNALLLGDSALYLCASSLGPQPGNQPQHFGDGTRLSIL.

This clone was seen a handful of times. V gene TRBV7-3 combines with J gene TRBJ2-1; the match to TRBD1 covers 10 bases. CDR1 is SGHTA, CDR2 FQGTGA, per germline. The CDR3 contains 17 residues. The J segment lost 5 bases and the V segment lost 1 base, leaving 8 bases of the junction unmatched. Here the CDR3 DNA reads TGTGCCAGCAGCTTAAGATCCGGGACAGGGGTTAACAATGAGCAGTTCTTC. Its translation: CASSLRSGTGVNNEQFF.

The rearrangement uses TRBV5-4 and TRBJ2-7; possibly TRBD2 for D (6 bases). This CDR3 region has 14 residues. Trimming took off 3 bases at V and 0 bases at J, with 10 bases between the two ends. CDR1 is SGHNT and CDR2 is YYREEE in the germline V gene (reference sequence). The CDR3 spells CASSSRRDSYEQYF. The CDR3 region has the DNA TGTGCCAGCAGCTCCCGGCGGGACTCCTACGAGCAGTACTTC.

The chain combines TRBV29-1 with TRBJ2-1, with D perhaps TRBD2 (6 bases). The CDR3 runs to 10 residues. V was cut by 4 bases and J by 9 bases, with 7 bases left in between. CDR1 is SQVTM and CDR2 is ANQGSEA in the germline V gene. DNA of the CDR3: TGCAGCGTTGTGGAGGGTGAGCAGTTCTTC. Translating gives CSVVEGEQFF.

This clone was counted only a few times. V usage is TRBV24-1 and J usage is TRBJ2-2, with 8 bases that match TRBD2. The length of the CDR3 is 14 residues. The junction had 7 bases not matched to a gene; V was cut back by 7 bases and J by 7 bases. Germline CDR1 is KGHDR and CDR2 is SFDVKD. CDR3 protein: CATRGLGAVGELFF. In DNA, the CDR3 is TGTGCCACCAGGGGACTAGGAGCAGTCGGGGAGCTGTTTTTT.

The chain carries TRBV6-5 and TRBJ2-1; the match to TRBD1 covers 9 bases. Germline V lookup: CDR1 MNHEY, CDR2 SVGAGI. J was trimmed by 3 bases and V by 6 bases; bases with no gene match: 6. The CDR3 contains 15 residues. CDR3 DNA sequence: TGTGCCAGCAGATCTCGGACAGGGGTCTACAATGAGCAGTTCTTC. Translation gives CASRSRTGVYNEQFF.

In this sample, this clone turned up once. The CDR3 loop is CSSGLAGGELFF. DNA for the CDR3: TGCAGCTCGGGACTAGCCGGCGGGGAGCTGTTTTTT. J is TRBJ2-2 and V is TRBV29-1, with 9 bases aligning to TRBD2. The CDR3 is made up of 12 amino acids. From germline, CDR1 is SQVTM and CDR2 ANQGSEA. Trimming took 8 bases from V and 7 from J; bases not matched to a gene: 5.

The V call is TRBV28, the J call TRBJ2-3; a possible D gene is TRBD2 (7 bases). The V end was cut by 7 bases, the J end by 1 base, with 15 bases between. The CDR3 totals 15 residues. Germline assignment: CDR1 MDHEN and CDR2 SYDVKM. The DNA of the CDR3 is TGTGCCAGCATCCCGGGGGGCGGTGGCACAGATACGCAGTATTTT. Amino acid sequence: CASIPGGGGTDTQYF.

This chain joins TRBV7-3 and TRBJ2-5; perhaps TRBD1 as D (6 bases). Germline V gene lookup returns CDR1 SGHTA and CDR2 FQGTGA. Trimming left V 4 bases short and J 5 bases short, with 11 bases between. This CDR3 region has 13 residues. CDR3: CASSYQGKETQYF. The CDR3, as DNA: TGTGCCAGCAGCTACCAGGGGAAGGAGACCCAGTACTTC.

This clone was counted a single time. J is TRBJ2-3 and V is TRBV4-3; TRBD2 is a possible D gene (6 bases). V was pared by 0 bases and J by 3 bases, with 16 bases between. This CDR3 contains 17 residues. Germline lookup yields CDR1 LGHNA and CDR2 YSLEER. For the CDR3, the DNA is TGCGCCAGCAGCCAAGATCCCTACGGGAGTGGTACAGATACGCAGTATTTT. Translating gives CASSQDPYGSGTDTQYF.

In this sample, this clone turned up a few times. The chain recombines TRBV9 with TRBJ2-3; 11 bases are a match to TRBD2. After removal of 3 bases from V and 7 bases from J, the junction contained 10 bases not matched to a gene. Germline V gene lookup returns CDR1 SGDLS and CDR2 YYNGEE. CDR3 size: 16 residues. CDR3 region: CASSATGTSGFNTQYF. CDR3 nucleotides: TGTGCCAGCAGCGCAACCGGGACTAGCGGATTTAATACGCAGTATTTT.

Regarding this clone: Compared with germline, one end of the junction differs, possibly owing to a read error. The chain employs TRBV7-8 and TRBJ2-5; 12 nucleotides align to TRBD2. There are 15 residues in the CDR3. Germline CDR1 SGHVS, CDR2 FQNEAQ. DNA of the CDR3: TGTGCCAGCAGCTCAAGGACTAGCGGGGCGCCCACGGGGCACTTC. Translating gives CASSSRTSGAPTGHF. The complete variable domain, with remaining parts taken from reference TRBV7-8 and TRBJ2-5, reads GAGVSQSPRYKVAKRGQDVALRCDPISGHVSLFWYQQALGQGPEFLTYFQNEAQLDKSGLPSDRFFAERPEGSVSTLKIQRTQQEDSAVYLCASSSRTSGAPTGHFGPGTRLLVL.

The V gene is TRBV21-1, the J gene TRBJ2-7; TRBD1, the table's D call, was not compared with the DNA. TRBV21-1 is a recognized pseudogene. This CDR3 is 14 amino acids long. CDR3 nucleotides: TGTGCCAGCGGACACCGGGACAGGGGTGGCGAGCAGTACTTC. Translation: CASGHRDRGGEQYF.

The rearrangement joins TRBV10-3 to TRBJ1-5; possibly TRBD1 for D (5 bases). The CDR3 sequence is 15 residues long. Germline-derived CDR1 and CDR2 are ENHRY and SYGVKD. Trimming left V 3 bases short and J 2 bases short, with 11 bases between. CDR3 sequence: CAISEQVGGNQPQHF. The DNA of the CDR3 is TGTGCCATCAGTGAACAGGTAGGCGGCAATCAGCCCCAGCATTTT.

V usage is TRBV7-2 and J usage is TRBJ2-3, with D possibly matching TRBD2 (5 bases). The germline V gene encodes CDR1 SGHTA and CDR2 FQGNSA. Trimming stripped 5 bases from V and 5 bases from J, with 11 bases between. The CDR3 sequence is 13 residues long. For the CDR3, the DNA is TGTGCCAGCAGCGCCCGCCGGGAAGATACGCAGTATTTT. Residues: CASSARREDTQYF.

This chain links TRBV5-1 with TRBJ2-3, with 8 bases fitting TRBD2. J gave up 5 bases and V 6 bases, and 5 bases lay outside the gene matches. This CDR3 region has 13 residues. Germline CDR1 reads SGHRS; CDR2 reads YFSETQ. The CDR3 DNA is TGCGCCAGCACTTTAAGCGGGGGAGATACGCAGTATTTT. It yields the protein CASTLSGGDTQYF.

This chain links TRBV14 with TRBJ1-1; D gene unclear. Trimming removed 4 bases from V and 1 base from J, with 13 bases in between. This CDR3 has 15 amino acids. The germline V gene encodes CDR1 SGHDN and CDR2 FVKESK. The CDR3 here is CASSPPGVTNTEAFF. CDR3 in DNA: TGTGCCAGCAGCCCGCCCGGGGTGACGAACACTGAAGCTTTCTTT. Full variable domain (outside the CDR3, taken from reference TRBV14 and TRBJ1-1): EAGVTQFPSHSVIEKGQTVTLRCDPISGHDNLYWYRRVMGKEIKFLLHFVKESKQDESGMPNNRFLAERTGGTYSTLKVQPAELEDSGVYFCASSPPGVTNTEAFFGQGTRLTVV.

The CDR3 is CASYQGSSYEQYF. In DNA form, the CDR3 reads TGTGCCAGCTACCAGGGAAGCTCCTACGAGCAGTACTTC. The rearrangement uses TRBV2 and TRBJ2-7, with a weak D call TRBD1 (5 bases). The CDR3 consists of 13 residues. Germline V lookup: CDR1 SNHLY, CDR2 FYNNEI. The V end lost 8 bases, the J end lost 0 bases, and 11 bases lay between the germline ends.